This section outlines one TCR beta chain sequence together with its context. What it binds is not known. These data come from a study of PD-L1 blockade in urothelial cancer. Study background: It was around 2014 that patients started atezolizumab at 1,200 mg intravenously every 3 weeks. About 85% of the 29 patients were men with bladder-origin urothelial cancer. Study-wide points: A below-median TCR clonality in blood before treatment predicted better survival.

Trimming cost V 7 bases and J 4 bases, with 11 bases left between them. The CDR3 contains 13 residues. CDR1 and CDR2 from the germline V gene are MNHNY and SVGAGI (reference sequence). The time point was: peripheral blood 6 weeks after treatment start. Libraries were prepared by immunoSEQ multiplex PCR; TCRdb keeps only in-frame clonotypes and omits some of them. This repertoire shows roughly 76,000 clones, 91% found once; its top ten account for 0.87%. The chain recombines TRBV6-6 with TRBJ1-3; tentative D call: TRBD1 (5 bases). This clonotype originated in a woman aged 80 or over with urothelial cancer. The sequenced sample was PBMCs, obtained around atezolizumab (anti-PD-L1) treatment. CDR3 sequence reads: CASKDSLGNTIYF. CDR3 bases: TGTGCCAGCAAAGACAGTTTAGGAAACACCATATATTTT.